Shown below are 9 T cell receptor beta chains from a single sample sequenced in a study of CD8 T cells in Susac syndrome. The RNA, about 0.45 to 1 ug, was put through reverse transcription using random hexamers. TCRdb independently ran MiXCR on the immunoSEQ multiplex PCR reads; one entry per CDR3 protein. The table shows roughly 140,000 distinct CDR3 sequences, with around 95% occurring only once. The specimen was CD4+ T cells from PBMCs. These receptor sequences come from a human donor with Susac syndrome.

This clonotype appeared a single time. The rearrangement links TRBV6-1 to TRBJ1-5; tentative D call: TRBD1 (5 bases). Trimming took 4 bases from V and 6 from J, leaving 16 bases between them. The germline gives CDR1 MNHNS, CDR2 SASEGT. The CDR3 totals 15 residues. The CDR3 loop is CASSAYEQVGQPQHF. In DNA form, the CDR3 reads TGTGCCAGCAGTGCCTATGAACAGGTTGGTCAGCCCCAGCATTTT.

V is TRBV7-9 and J is TRBJ1-2, with D perhaps TRBD1 (5 bases). The CDR3 extends over 17 amino acids. Germline V gives CDR1 SEHNR, CDR2 FQNEAQ (reference sequence). V was shortened by 6 bases and J by 6 bases, with 26 bases between the two germline ends. CDR3 coding DNA: TGTGCCAGCAGTCTTAGGGGACTTATTAGCGGTGCGGATGGCTACACCTTC. Translated, it gives CASSLRGLISGADGYTF.

This chain links TRBV20-1 with TRBJ2-2, with unresolved D. Between the trimmed V and J ends, which lost 3 bases and 8 bases, there was a span of 19 bases. This CDR3 spans 15 amino acids. Germline V gives CDR1 DFQATT, CDR2 SNEGSKA (reference sequence). The DNA for the CDR3 is TGCAGTGCTAGTCGGATGGCCGAGCATTATGGGGAGCTGTTTTTT. It is translated as CSASRMAEHYGELFF.

This chain connects TRBV5-1 to TRBJ2-5; the D call may be TRBD1 or TRBD2 (5 bases each). This CDR3 comprises 17 residues. Germline CDR1 and CDR2: SGHRS and YFSETQ. V shed 0 bases and J shed 2 bases, with 17 bases lying between them. The CDR3 region is CASSLGTGTVRQETQYF. DNA for the CDR3: TGCGCCAGCAGCTTGGGGACCGGGACGGTGAGGCAAGAGACCCAGTACTTC. Variable domain in full (rest from reference TRBV5-1 and TRBJ2-5): KAGVTQTPRYLIKTRGQQVTLSCSPISGHRSVSWYQQTPGQGLQFLFEYFSETQRNKGNFPGRFSGRQFSNSRSEMNVSTLELGDSALYLCASSLGTGTVRQETQYFGPGTRLLVL.

The chain employs TRBV28 and TRBJ2-7; 8 positions match TRBD1. CDR1 is MDHEN, CDR2 SYDVKM, per germline. V shed 5 bases, J shed 4 bases, and the junction held 7 bases outside the gene matches. This CDR3 contains 14 residues. This CDR3 is CASSETGAWYEQYF. The CDR3 DNA sequence: TGTGCCAGCAGTGAGACAGGGGCCTGGTACGAGCAGTACTTC.

The J gene is TRBJ2-1, the V gene TRBV2; 8 positions agree with TRBD1. Germline V lookup: CDR1 SNHLY, CDR2 FYNNEI. Trimming at V came to 8 bases and at J to 8 bases, leaving 20 bases not matched to a gene. The CDR3 spans 17 residues. The CDR3 is CASLSGTRGPLSYEQFF. The CDR3 bases are TGTGCCAGCCTATCCGGAACCAGGGGGCCCCTCTCCTATGAGCAGTTCTTC.

The CDR3 region is CASRGQVNTEAFF. The CDR3 region has the DNA TGTGCCAGCAGGGGACAGGTGAACACTGAAGCTTTCTTT. The gene calls are TRBV6-6 and TRBJ1-1; 8 bases fit TRBD1. This CDR3 spans 13 amino acids. Germline-derived CDR1 and CDR2 are MNHNY and SVGAGI (reference sequence). Trimming took 6 bases from V and 0 from J; bases not matched to a gene: 0.

As for this clonotype: Here the CDR3 omits its conserved ending phenylalanine or tryptophan, so a read error is the likely source. The J gene is TRBJ2-7, the V gene TRBV3-1; D gene uncertain. The CDR3 sequence is 10 residues long. Looked up from germline, CDR1 is LGHDT and CDR2 is YNNKEL (reference sequence). CDR3: CAVGNYEQYL. The DNA for the CDR3 is TGTGCGGTAGGGAACTACGAGCAGTACCTC.

J is TRBJ2-3 and V is TRBV29-1; 10 bases agree with TRBD2. The J segment lost 7 bases and the V segment lost 2 bases, leaving 3 bases of the junction unmatched. The germline gives CDR1 SQVTM, CDR2 ANQGSEA. The CDR3 covers 13 residues. The CDR3 loop is CSVEYSGGNTQYF. The CDR3 DNA sequence: TGCAGCGTTGAATATAGCGGGGGGAATACGCAGTATTTT.